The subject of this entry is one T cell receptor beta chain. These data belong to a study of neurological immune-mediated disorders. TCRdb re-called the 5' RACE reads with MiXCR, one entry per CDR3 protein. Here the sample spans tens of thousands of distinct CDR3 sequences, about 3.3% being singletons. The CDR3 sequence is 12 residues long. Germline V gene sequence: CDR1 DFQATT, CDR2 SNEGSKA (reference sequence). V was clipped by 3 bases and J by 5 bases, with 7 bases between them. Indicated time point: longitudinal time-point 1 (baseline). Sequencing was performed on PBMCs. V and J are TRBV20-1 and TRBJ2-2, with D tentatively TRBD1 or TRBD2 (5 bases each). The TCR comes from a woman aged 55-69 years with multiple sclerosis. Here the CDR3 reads CSASWGTGELFF. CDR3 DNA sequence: TGCAGTGCTAGTTGGGGGACCGGGGAGCTGTTTTTT.